These 25 T cell receptor beta chains originate from one sample sequenced in a study of T cells in Graves' hyperthyroidism and ophthalmopathy. The CDR3 regions of TCR beta were amplified from RNA transcripts. Primed by the HTBI set, a first-round RT-PCR was run on the TCR CDR3. TCRdb re-analysed the multiplex PCR reads in MiXCR, keeping a single row per CDR3 protein. Here the sample spans 400,000 or so distinct CDR3 sequences, roughly 15% being singletons. The specimen was blood. These receptors were taken from a woman in her 30s with Graves' ophthalmopathy.

This clonotype was picked up many times. The chain employs TRBV4-1 and TRBJ1-1; 12 positions agree with TRBD1. CDR3 length: 16 residues. Germline CDR1 MGHRA, CDR2 YSYEKL. The ends lost 1 base at V and 8 bases at J; junction bases unmatched: 8. The CDR3 DNA reads TGCGCCAGCAGCCAAGTCGGGGGACAGGGGGCGTTGGAAGCTTTCTTT. Its translation: CASSQVGGQGALEAFF.

This clonotype was detected many times. V usage is TRBV4-1 and J usage is TRBJ2-7, with TRBD1 matching over 9 bases. CDR1 is MGHRA, CDR2 YSYEKL, per germline. V lost 4 bases and J lost 2; bases outside the gene matches: 15. The CDR3 runs to 18 residues. This chain's CDR3 is CASSPPSGTGFRAYEQYF. In DNA form, the CDR3 reads TGCGCCAGCAGCCCTCCTTCCGGGACAGGGTTTAGAGCCTACGAGCAGTACTTC.

The sample holds many counts of this clonotype. Written as DNA, the CDR3 is TGTGCCAGCAGTGCAATAACAGTTGGAGGGGCCAACGTCCTGACTTTC. Translation: CASSAITVGGANVLTF. This chain links TRBV12-3 or TRBV12-4 with TRBJ2-6; D is undetermined. The CDR3 spans 16 residues. V lost 5 bases and J lost 4, with 15 bases in between.

This clonotype has ten or more counts. The chain carries TRBV20-1 and TRBJ2-6; 9 nucleotides align to TRBD1. With 4 bases clipped from V and 4 bases from J, the junction kept 8 bases outside the gene matches. The CDR3 totals 16 residues. Germline V gene sequence: CDR1 DFQATT, CDR2 SNEGSKA (reference sequence). The CDR3 DNA reads as TGCAGTGCTACTCGGGACAGGGCTTCCGGGGCCAACGTCCTGACTTTC. Amino acid sequence: CSATRDRASGANVLTF.

This clonotype was found many times. V usage is TRBV18 and J usage is TRBJ2-5; 8 bases align to TRBD1. J lost 5 bases, V lost 4 bases, and 6 bases had no gene match. Germline-derived CDR1 and CDR2 are KGHSH and LQKENI. The CDR3 length is 14 residues. The CDR3, as DNA: TGTGCCAGCTCACTCGACAGGGGTCCGGAGACCCAGTACTTC. It encodes CASSLDRGPETQYF. Filled out from reference TRBV18 and TRBJ2-5, the complete variable domain reads NAGVMQNPRHLVRRRGQEARLRCSPMKGHSHVYWYRQLPEEGLKFMVYLQKENIIDESGMPKERFSAEFPKEGPSILRIQQVVRGDSAAYFCASSLDRGPETQYFGPGTRLLVL.

This clonotype occurred many times. The chain is built from TRBV5-8 and TRBJ2-7, with D maybe TRBD2 (6 bases). Germline CDR1 reads SGHTS; CDR2 reads YDEGEE. V was shortened by 0 bases and J by 1 base, with 14 bases between the two germline ends. This CDR3 has 16 amino acids. CDR3 nucleotide sequence: TGTGCCAGCAGCTTGGGCCTAGGCGCGGGATCCTACGAGCAGTACTTC. It yields the protein CASSLGLGAGSYEQYF.

This clonotype was observed a few times. This chain uses TRBV19 with TRBJ1-1, with D perhaps TRBD1 (5 bases). Trimming stripped 1 base from V and 4 bases from J, with 13 bases between. The CDR3 runs 15 residues. Germline CDR1 and CDR2: LNHDA and SQIVND (reference sequence). The CDR3 sequence is CASSIGAGTRTEAFF. CDR3 DNA: TGTGCCAGTAGTATAGGGGCAGGGACTCGCACTGAAGCTTTCTTT.

This clonotype was counted at least ten times. Germline is not matched at one junction end, which may reflect a read error. CDR3 bases: TGTGCCAGCAGCTTAATACGCGGGGGGCCGAACACCGGGAAGCTGTTTTTT. Protein sequence: CASSLIRGGPNTGKLFF. This chain uses TRBV7-3 with TRBJ2-2; 8 bases line up with TRBD2. The CDR3 is 17 amino acids. CDR1 is SGHTA and CDR2 is FQGTGA in the germline V gene.

This clonotype was detected ten times or more. The chain carries TRBV7-9 and TRBJ1-1; TRBD1 might be the D (5 bases). V gave up 4 bases and J gave up 4 bases, with 10 bases separating them. The germline V gene encodes CDR1 SEHNR and CDR2 FQNEAQ (reference sequence). The CDR3 consists of 13 residues. CDR3 loop: CASSSQGTTEAFF. DNA of the CDR3: TGTGCCAGCAGCTCCCAGGGAACCACTGAAGCTTTCTTT.

Only a few counts were recorded for this clonotype. The chain combines TRBV13 with TRBJ2-1; 15 bases fit TRBD2. V dropped 5 bases and J dropped 0; count of bases not matched to a gene: 8. CDR1 and CDR2 from the germline V gene are PRHDT and FYEKMQ (reference sequence). There are 19 residues in the CDR3. The CDR3 loop is CASSPWTSGGVSSYNEQFF. CDR3 bases: TGTGCCAGCAGCCCCTGGACTAGCGGGGGGGTGAGCTCCTACAATGAGCAGTTCTTC.

In nucleotides, the CDR3 is TGTGCCAGCAGTTACTCGAAGGGGACAGGGGTTTACAATCAGCCCCAGCATTTT. Translating gives CASSYSKGTGVYNQPQHF. The genes are TRBV6-5 and TRBJ1-5; the match to TRBD1 covers 10 bases. Germline V gives CDR1 MNHEY, CDR2 SVGAGI. With V trimmed by 0 bases and J by 3 bases, 8 bases remained unmatched. The CDR3 extends over 18 amino acids.

This clonotype was detected ten times or more. This chain links TRBV15 with TRBJ2-2, with 11 nucleotides matching TRBD2. The CDR3 has 16 residues. Germline CDR1 is LNHNV and CDR2 is YYDKDF (reference sequence). The junction had 2 bases not matched to a gene; V was cut back by 1 base and J by 4 bases. In DNA, the CDR3 is TGTGCCACCAGCAGAGGGACTAGCGGGCCCACCGGGGAGCTGTTTTTT. It codes for CATSRGTSGPTGELFF.

This clonotype has a handful of counts. A much bigger clone sits one base away, suggesting this may be a read error. The chain recombines TRBV27 with TRBJ2-1, with 7 bases identical to TRBD2. Per germline, CDR1 MNHEY and CDR2 SMNVEV (reference sequence). The V and J ends lost 10 bases and 4 bases, in that order; junction bases with no gene match: 10. CDR3 size: 14 residues. Here the CDR3 DNA reads TGTGCCACAAGAGCGGGGAGAAGGTACAATGAGCAGTTCTTC. This encodes CATRAGRRYNEQFF.

With regard to this clonotype: With a much larger clone just one base away, this may be a read error. The chain joins TRBV12-3 or TRBV12-4 to TRBJ1-5; TRBD1 agrees at 7 bases. The CDR3 consists of 14 residues. After removal of 5 bases from V and 6 bases from J, the junction contained 7 bases not matched to a gene. In DNA form, the CDR3 reads TGTGCCAGCAGTACGACAGGGAATAGTCAGCCCCAGCATTTT. Amino acids: CASSTTGNSQPQHF.

J is TRBJ2-7 and V is TRBV27, with TRBD2 identical over 7 bases. Trimming removed 5 bases from V and 3 bases from J; junction bases left unmatched: 13. CDR3 size: 16 residues. Germline CDR1 MNHEY, CDR2 SMNVEV (reference sequence). This CDR3 is CASSPEGRAGDYEQYF. The CDR3 DNA reads as TGTGCCAGCAGTCCAGAGGGTCGGGCGGGAGACTACGAGCAGTACTTC.

This clonotype was detected ten times or more. The chain employs TRBV7-8 and TRBJ1-2; possible D gene TRBD1, 5 bases. Trimming took 5 bases from V and 5 from J, leaving 12 bases between them. The CDR3 consists of 13 residues. Per germline, CDR1 SGHVS and CDR2 FQNEAQ. CDR3 nucleotides: TGTGCCAGCAGCAACGACAGACCTTATGGCTACACCTTC. Translated: CASSNDRPYGYTF.

This clonotype was counted ten times or more. V usage is TRBV6-1 and J usage is TRBJ2-3, with TRBD2 matching over 9 bases. The CDR3 contains 14 residues. Trimming cost V 9 bases and J 6 bases; bases outside gene matches: 10. In germline, CDR1 is MNHNS, CDR2 SASEGT. CDR3 loop: CASTLGLATDTQYF. The CDR3 coding sequence is TGTGCCAGTACGCTCGGACTAGCGACCGATACGCAGTATTTT.

This chain links TRBV10-3 with TRBJ2-7; D is uncertain. The CDR3 spans 15 residues. Germline lookup yields CDR1 ENHRY and CDR2 SYGVKD. V dropped 2 bases and J dropped 1 base, with 12 bases sitting between them. The CDR3 sequence: CAISEPPGGSYEQYF. CDR3 DNA sequence: TGTGCCATCAGTGAGCCCCCCGGTGGGTCCTACGAGCAGTACTTC.

This clonotype occurred many times. This rearrangement joins TRBV20-1 to TRBJ2-5, with TRBD2 as a possible D gene (7 bases). CDR3 length: 17 residues. CDR1 and CDR2 from the germline V gene are DFQATT and SNEGSKA (reference sequence). V was shortened by 6 bases and J by 1 base, with 24 bases between the two germline ends. This chain's CDR3 is CSANPLRGARLQETQYF. DNA for the CDR3: TGCAGTGCCAACCCTCTCCGGGGGGCGCGCCTCCAAGAGACCCAGTACTTC.

This clonotype was observed many times. The chain couples TRBV12-3 or TRBV12-4 to TRBJ2-3, with 7 nucleotides matching TRBD2. J gave up 0 bases and V 2 bases, and 5 bases lay outside the gene matches. The CDR3 length is 16 residues. Here the CDR3 reads CASSLRQRGSTDTQYF. The CDR3 DNA sequence: TGTGCCAGCAGTTTAAGGCAGCGGGGAAGCACAGATACGCAGTATTTT.

There are many counts of this clonotype. CDR3 residues: CASSQVEGMYPGELFF. CDR3 in DNA: TGCGCCAGCAGCCAAGTAGAGGGGATGTACCCCGGGGAGCTGTTTTTT. V is TRBV4-1 and J is TRBJ2-2; D assignment may be TRBD1 or TRBD2 (5 bases each). The germline V and J ends were trimmed by 1 base and 6 bases, with 15 bases remaining between them. CDR1 is MGHRA and CDR2 is YSYEKL in the germline V gene. The CDR3 covers 16 residues.

This clonotype was counted many times. J is TRBJ1-1 and V is TRBV7-9; tentatively, D is TRBD1 (5 bases). The CDR3 runs to 12 residues. CDR1 SEHNR and CDR2 FQNEAQ come from the germline V gene (reference sequence). CDR3 amino acids: CAGRAGNTEAFF. In nucleotides, the CDR3 is TGTGCGGGACGGGCGGGAAACACTGAAGCTTTCTTT. Looking up the rest from reference TRBV7-9 and TRBJ1-1 gives the full variable domain: DTGVSQNPRHKITKRGQNVTFRCDPISEHNRLYWYRQTLGQGPEFLTYFQNEAQLEKSRLLSDRFSAERPKGSFSTLEIQRTEQGDSAMYLCAGRAGNTEAFFGQGTRLTVV.

This chain links TRBV7-2 with TRBJ2-2; 9 bases fit TRBD2. This CDR3 contains 17 residues. With V trimmed by 2 bases and J by 1 base, 5 bases remained unmatched. The germline gives CDR1 SGHTA, CDR2 FQGNSA. CDR3 protein: CASSLWGGGENTGELFF. In DNA, the CDR3 is TGTGCCAGCAGCTTATGGGGCGGGGGGGAGAACACCGGGGAGCTGTTTTTT.

At least ten counts were recorded for this clonotype. The chain has TRBV10-3 and TRBJ2-7; D perhaps matches TRBD1 (6 bases). This CDR3 contains 13 residues. Germline V gives CDR1 ENHRY, CDR2 SYGVKD. V lost 4 bases, J lost 3 bases, and 10 bases lay in between. CDR3 loop: CAISADSIYEQYF. The CDR3 nucleotides are TGTGCCATCAGTGCGGACAGCATCTACGAGCAGTACTTC.

This clonotype has only one observation. Possible read error: a much larger clone is one base away. V usage is TRBV20-1 and J usage is TRBJ2-7; either TRBD1 or TRBD2 may fit D (5 bases each). Looked up from germline, CDR1 is DFQATT and CDR2 is SNEGSKA (reference sequence). V lost 6 bases and J lost 3, with 12 bases in between. The CDR3 spans 12 residues. DNA for the CDR3: TGCAGTGCCCGGAGGACAATCTACGAGCAGTACTTC. This encodes CSARRTIYEQYF.